This T cell receptor (beta chain) came from a study of T cells in Graves' hyperthyroidism and ophthalmopathy. Study-wide findings and caveats: Most thyroid-expanded clonotypes above 0.001 were also found in blood. Researchers report that a 13 V-J model separated ophthalmopathy from stable hyperthyroidism.

TCR beta CDR3 region amplification was performed from RNA transcripts. An initial round of RT-PCR targeting the TCR CDR3 relied on the HTBI primer set. TCRdb independently ran MiXCR on the multiplex PCR reads; one entry per CDR3 protein. This table has fewer than 350,000 distinct CDR3 sequences, about 20% appearing once. As regards this clonotype: Its antigen is currently unknown.

Diagnoses rested on clinical symptoms, serum thyroxine and TRAb, thyroid ultrasound and orbital computed tomography. The PBMCs were sourced from fresh peripheral blood (about 10 ml). Sequencing was done on a sample of blood. The receptor's source is a woman aged 45-59 years with Graves' hyperthyroidism.

CDR3 residues: CASSVVDRLNTEAFF. CDR3 coding DNA: TGTGCCAGCAGCGTAGTGGACAGGTTGAACACTGAAGCTTTCTTT. V usage is TRBV9 and J usage is TRBJ1-1; 7 positions agree with TRBD1. The ends lost 0 bases at V and 0 bases at J; junction bases unmatched: 2. The length of the CDR3 is 15 residues. In germline, CDR1 is SGDLS, CDR2 YYNGEE. Based on the CDR3 plus reference TRBV9 and TRBJ1-1, the full variable domain is DSGVTQTPKHLITATGQRVTLRCSPRSGDLSVYWYQQSLDQGLQFLIQYYNGEERAKGNILERFSAQQFPDLHSELNLSSLELGDSALYFCASSVVDRLNTEAFFGQGTRLTVV.